These 15 T cell receptor beta chains share one sample of origin, sequenced in a study of blood T cell repertoires in COVID-19. Generated by immunoSEQ multiplex PCR, the TCRdb table keeps only in-frame clones and is missing some. The top ten clones hold 9.5% to 15% of a sample with 93,000 or so clones, 84% of them seen once. What was sequenced was peripheral blood. These TCRs come from a human donor in a cohort sampled during active COVID-19.

This chain links TRBV2 with TRBJ1-1; no clear D. The CDR3 has 15 amino acids. CDR1 SNHLY and CDR2 FYNNEI come from the germline V gene. V shed 3 bases and J shed 7 bases, with 18 bases lying between them. For the CDR3, the DNA is TGTGCCAGCAGTGACGCCAAAAGAGTGACAAGTGAAGCTTTCTTT. Protein product: CASSDAKRVTSEAFF.

This sequence joins TRBV9 and TRBJ2-3, with a possible D match to TRBD2 (6 bases). V lost 0 bases and J lost 10, with 15 bases in between. CDR1 is SGDLS, CDR2 YYNGEE, per germline. This CDR3 comprises 14 residues. CDR3 residues: CASSVELEGRAQYF. CDR3 nucleotides: TGTGCCAGCAGCGTAGAACTGGAGGGTCGGGCGCAGTATTTT.

J is TRBJ1-2 and V is TRBV12-3 or TRBV12-4; D unresolved. Trimming cost V 3 bases and J 4 bases, with 9 bases left between them. This CDR3 region has 13 residues. CDR3 sequence (DNA): TGTGCCAGCAGTTTCTCCGGGATCTATGGCTACACCTTC. Translating gives CASSFSGIYGYTF.

The CDR3 nucleotides are TGTGCCAGCAGCAAAAATGGGACAAGAAGGTACAATGAGCAGTTCTTC. Its translation: CASSKNGTRRYNEQFF. The rearrangement links TRBV21-1 to TRBJ2-1; the table calls TRBD1, which could not be checked here. TRBV21-1 is a documented pseudogene. This CDR3 has 16 amino acids.

The CDR3 DNA follows: TGTGCCAGCAGCTTATCTCAGCGGGGGGCGGGCGAGCAGTACTTC. It codes for CASSLSQRGAGEQYF. The V call is TRBV7-9, the J call TRBJ2-7; 9 nucleotides align to TRBD2. CDR3 size: 15 residues. The germline V gene encodes CDR1 SEHNR and CDR2 FQNEAQ (reference sequence). Trimming removed 2 bases from V and 6 bases from J; junction bases left unmatched: 8. The full variable domain, in which reference TRBV7-9 and TRBJ2-7 provide the parts outside the CDR3, is DTGVSQNPRHKITKRGQNVTFRCDPISEHNRLYWYRQTLGQGPEFLTYFQNEAQLEKSRLLSDRFSAERPKGSFSTLEIQRTEQGDSAMYLCASSLSQRGAGEQYFGPGTRLTVT.

A single count supports this clone. The rearrangement links TRBV4-1 to TRBJ2-5, with TRBD2 as a possible D gene (6 bases). The CDR3 consists of 14 residues. Per germline, CDR1 MGHRA and CDR2 YSYEKL. Trimming shortened V by 3 bases and J by 5 bases, and 13 bases separated the two germline ends. The CDR3 region is CASSQEWGRETQYF. The CDR3 DNA follows: TGCGCCAGCAGCCAGGAATGGGGGAGGGAGACCCAGTACTTC.

This clone was seen only a few times. This chain joins TRBV5-8 and TRBJ1-2; 7 bases fit TRBD1. V lost 5 bases and J lost 7; bases outside the gene matches: 5. Germline V gene sequence: CDR1 SGHTS, CDR2 YDEGEE. The CDR3 has 12 amino acids. In DNA, the CDR3 is TGTGCCAGCAGAGTGGACAGGAGTGGCTACACCTTC. As protein: CASRVDRSGYTF.

The chain is built from TRBV30 and TRBJ1-2; tentative D call: TRBD1 (5 bases). V lost 0 bases and J lost 3, with 11 bases in between. The germline V gene has CDR1 GTSNPN and CDR2 SVGIG (reference sequence). The CDR3 length is 14 residues. The DNA for the CDR3 is TGTGCCTGGAGTGTACGGGGAGGGGACTATGGCTACACCTTC. Amino acids: CAWSVRGGDYGYTF.

This clone showed up just a few times. The genes are TRBV4-1 and TRBJ1-5; 10 nucleotides line up with TRBD1. Unmatched junction bases numbered 1, after V lost 3 bases and J lost 2 bases. This CDR3 is built from 15 residues. Germline CDR1 MGHRA, CDR2 YSYEKL. The CDR3 spells CASSQTGGGNQPQHF. CDR3 nucleotides: TGCGCCAGCAGCCAGACAGGGGGCGGCAATCAGCCCCAGCATTTT.

Here the CDR3 reads CASSLDTGDNTQYF. The CDR3 nucleotides read TGCGCCAGCAGCTTAGATACAGGGGACAATACGCAGTATTTT. This chain joins TRBV5-1 and TRBJ2-3, with 7 positions matching TRBD1. The CDR3 extends over 14 amino acids. CDR1 and CDR2 (germline): SGHRS, YFSETQ. V was clipped by 2 bases and J by 7 bases; unmatched bases: 7.

The rearrangement links TRBV6-5 to TRBJ2-7; TRBD1 aligns across 9 bases. The J segment lost 6 bases and the V segment lost 5 bases, leaving 11 bases of the junction unmatched. The CDR3 is made up of 15 amino acids. The germline V gene has CDR1 MNHEY and CDR2 SVGAGI. For the CDR3, the DNA is TGTGCCAGCAGTCAAACCGGGACAGGGCTATTCGAGCAGTACTTC. Protein product: CASSQTGTGLFEQYF.

The chain links TRBV13 to TRBJ2-1, with TRBD1 matching 10 bases. CDR3 length: 15 amino acids. Trimming took 4 bases from V and 9 from J; bases not matched to a gene: 9. Germline V CDR1 and CDR2: PRHDT, FYEKMQ (reference sequence). The CDR3 coding sequence is TGTGCCAGCAGCTCACGGACAGGGGGTCAGGGTGAGCAGTTCTTC. Translation gives CASSSRTGGQGEQFF.

The V and J genes are TRBV25-1 and TRBJ1-6, with 7 bases matching TRBD1. The CDR3 runs to 14 residues. The V gene end was trimmed by 6 bases and the J gene end by 10 bases; junction bases not matched to a gene: 9. The germline gives CDR1 MGHDK, CDR2 SYGVNS. The CDR3 DNA reads TGTGCCAGCAGATCGACAGGGATGGACTCACCCCTCCACTTT. Translation gives CASRSTGMDSPLHF.

The V gene is TRBV7-9, the J gene TRBJ1-3; D unclear. Germline assignment: CDR1 SEHNR and CDR2 FQNEAQ (reference sequence). Trimming pared 3 bases from V and 3 bases from J, leaving 9 bases between. The CDR3 has 14 amino acids. The CDR3 spells CASSFSPGGNTIYF. The CDR3 nucleotides are TGTGCCAGCAGCTTCTCCCCAGGTGGAAACACCATATATTTT.

This chain connects TRBV7-9 to TRBJ2-7, with no clear D. V lost 4 bases and J 4 bases, leaving 8 bases between the germline ends. Germline values: CDR1 SEHNR, CDR2 FQNEAQ (reference sequence). The CDR3 consists of 12 residues. CDR3: CASSSREYEQYF. In DNA, the CDR3 is TGTGCCAGCAGCTCACGAGAATACGAGCAGTACTTC.